These 32 T cell receptor beta chains came from one sample sequenced in a study of T cell responses to AZD1222 COVID-19 vaccine. This table comes from immunoSEQ multiplex PCR, and its TCRdb copy is limited to in-frame clones, with some not included. The sample yields 100,000 to 150,000 clones, about 90% seen once. The source was peripheral blood, collected 28 days after the second AZD1222 dose. The receptors come from an adult who received the AZD1222 COVID-19 vaccine.

This clone was detected only a few times. The rearrangement links TRBV25-1 to TRBJ2-7; D may match TRBD1 or TRBD2 (5 bases each). The CDR3 sequence is 11 residues long. Germline V gives CDR1 MGHDK, CDR2 SYGVNS. The germline V and J ends were trimmed by 4 bases and 7 bases, with 8 bases remaining between them. The CDR3, as DNA: TGTGCCAGCAGTGCCGAGGGGGAGCAGTACTTC. It is translated as CASSAEGEQYF.

In the case of this clone: Its ends do not fully match the called genes, so a read error is possible. The V gene is TRBV24-1, the J gene TRBJ1-1; D remains unclear. The CDR3 loop spans 12 amino acids. Germline lookup yields CDR1 KGHDR and CDR2 SFDVKD. CDR3 DNA sequence: TGTGCCACCAGTGATTTGAAGACTGAAGCTTTCTTT. Translating it yields CATSDLKTEAFF.

The rearrangement joins TRBV7-2 to TRBJ1-3; 11 bases agree with TRBD1. The length of the CDR3 is 17 residues. The ends lost 1 base at V and 3 bases at J; junction bases unmatched: 5. Per the germline V gene, CDR1 is SGHTA and CDR2 is FQGNSA. The CDR3 nucleotides read TGTGCCAGCAGCTTAGAGGGGACAGGGGGATATGGAAACACCATATATTTT. Protein product: CASSLEGTGGYGNTIYF.

The chain has TRBV30 and TRBJ1-6; D gene ambiguous. The V end was cut by 3 bases, the J end by 3 bases, with 12 bases between. Germline lookup yields CDR1 GTSNPN and CDR2 SVGIG (reference sequence). This CDR3 comprises 15 residues. For the CDR3, the DNA is TGTGCCTGGAGAAGAGGGCCCCTCTATAATTCACCCCTCCACTTT. Protein: CAWRRGPLYNSPLHF.

This rearrangement joins TRBV5-1 to TRBJ1-2; D perhaps matches TRBD1 (6 bases). The CDR3 sequence is 13 residues long. Germline V CDR1 and CDR2: SGHRS, YFSETQ. Trimming shortened V by 0 bases and J by 7 bases, and 10 bases separated the two germline ends. CDR3 amino acids: CASSLEQGSGYTF. The CDR3 DNA reads TGCGCCAGCAGCTTGGAACAGGGTAGTGGCTACACCTTC.

This chain uses TRBV19 with TRBJ2-3, with 8 bases lining up with TRBD2. In germline, CDR1 is LNHDA, CDR2 SQIVND (reference sequence). The CDR3 loop spans 14 amino acids. Trimming cost V 5 bases and J 3 bases; bases outside gene matches: 4. The CDR3 spells CASSLLAGTDTQYF. The CDR3 DNA follows: TGTGCCAGTAGTCTCTTAGCGGGGACAGATACGCAGTATTTT.

CDR3 protein: CASSERGGNTEAFF. CDR3 coding DNA: TGTGCCAGCAGTGAAAGGGGGGGGAACACTGAAGCTTTCTTT. The rearrangement links TRBV6-1 to TRBJ1-1; D possibly corresponds to TRBD1 (6 bases). The CDR3 is 14 amino acids. V gave up 2 bases and J gave up 1 base, with 8 bases separating them. Germline CDR1 reads MNHNS; CDR2 reads SASEGT.

The chain uses TRBV19 and TRBJ2-7; 9 bases are a match to TRBD1. This CDR3 comprises 16 residues. Trimming removed 0 bases from V and 3 bases from J; junction bases left unmatched: 6. CDR1 is LNHDA and CDR2 is SQIVND in the germline V gene (reference sequence). CDR3 amino acids: CASSIEGTGSRYEQYF. CDR3 DNA sequence: TGTGCCAGTAGTATAGAGGGGACAGGGTCCCGCTACGAGCAGTACTTC.

The chain employs TRBV5-4 and TRBJ2-7, with 7 bases lining up with TRBD2. The V and J ends lost 4 bases and 0 bases, in that order; junction bases with no gene match: 7. Germline values: CDR1 SGHNT, CDR2 YYREEE (reference sequence). The CDR3 has 15 amino acids. CDR3 protein: CASSPGGSSSYEQYV. The DNA of the CDR3 is TGTGCCAGCAGCCCGGGGGGTTCTAGCTCCTACGAGCAGTACGTC.

This chain joins TRBV7-9 and TRBJ1-4, with D unclear. The CDR3 sequence is 12 residues long. Germline V gene lookup returns CDR1 SEHNR and CDR2 FQNEAQ (reference sequence). V gave up 1 base and J gave up 11 bases, with 8 bases separating them. The CDR3 is CASSLEGRKLFF. The CDR3 DNA sequence: TGTGCCAGCAGCTTAGAGGGAAGGAAACTGTTTTTT.

The chain employs TRBV10-2 and TRBJ1-2; 7 bases map to TRBD1. With 4 bases clipped from V and 5 bases from J, the junction kept 7 bases outside the gene matches. The CDR3 totals 14 residues. Germline loops: CDR1 WSHSY, CDR2 SAAADI. For the CDR3, the DNA is TGCGCCAGCAGTGGGACAGGCGGGGATTATGGCTACACCTTC. It encodes CASSGTGGDYGYTF.

The V call is TRBV23-1, the J call TRBJ1-1; perhaps TRBD1 as D (5 bases). TRBV23-1 is an ORF, and what it does is uncertain. V was trimmed by 4 bases and J by 2 bases, leaving 11 bases between them. This CDR3 is built from 14 residues. The CDR3 loop reads CASSPWQGNTEAFF. The CDR3, as DNA: TGCGCCAGCAGTCCGTGGCAGGGAAACACTGAAGCTTTCTTT.

The chain employs TRBV7-3 and TRBJ2-1, with 8 bases aligning to TRBD1. The CDR3 runs 15 residues. Germline CDR1 and CDR2: SGHTA and FQGTGA. Germline trimming cut 3 bases from V and 1 base from J; bases unmatched to any gene: 2. This CDR3 reads CASSFTGGSYNEQFF. The CDR3 nucleotides read TGTGCCAGCAGCTTTACAGGGGGTTCCTACAATGAGCAGTTCTTC.

To note about this clone: At one end the junction does not follow the germline gene, possibly because of a read error. V is TRBV12-3 or TRBV12-4 and J is TRBJ1-3, with D possibly being TRBD1 (5 bases). The length of the CDR3 is 12 residues. As DNA, the CDR3 is TGTGCCAGCACTTTAGGACAAGTTGGGGTATATTTT. This encodes CASTLGQVGVYF.

The V and J genes are TRBV24-1 and TRBJ2-1; 9 bases line up with TRBD1. This CDR3 contains 17 residues. The germline V gene encodes CDR1 KGHDR and CDR2 SFDVKD. J was trimmed by 0 bases and V by 4 bases; bases with no gene match: 6. The CDR3 DNA reads as TGTGCCACCAGTGACACAGGGGGCTCGACCTCCTACAATGAGCAGTTCTTC. This sequence encodes CATSDTGGSTSYNEQFF.

The rearrangement joins TRBV30 to TRBJ1-1, with D possibly matching TRBD1 (5 bases). This CDR3 has 13 amino acids. V lost 7 bases, J lost 4 bases, and 16 bases lay in between. The germline V gene encodes CDR1 GTSNPN and CDR2 SVGIG (reference sequence). The CDR3 DNA reads TGTGCCTATTGGCCCAGGGAGTCCACTGAAGCTTTCTTT. Its translation: CAYWPRESTEAFF.

CDR3 residues: CASSASLNQPQHF. In nucleotides, the CDR3 is TGTGCCAGCAGCGCCAGCTTAAATCAGCCCCAGCATTTT. The V gene is TRBV28, the J gene TRBJ1-5; D gene unclear. Germline V gene lookup returns CDR1 MDHEN and CDR2 SYDVKM. The V end lost 6 bases, the J end lost 4 bases, and 10 bases lay between the germline ends. This CDR3 spans 13 amino acids.

This sequence joins TRBV24-1 and TRBJ2-7; D may be TRBD2 (9 bases). Germline loops: CDR1 KGHDR, CDR2 SFDVKD. The CDR3 contains 15 residues. Here the CDR3 reads CGGTGLATLRYEQYV. The CDR3 DNA reads TGTGGGGGGACAGGACTAGCGACCCTCCGGTACGAGCAGTACGTC.

The chain recombines TRBV5-1 with TRBJ1-1; D remains unclear. V lost 0 bases and J 0 bases, leaving 9 bases between the germline ends. CDR3 length equals 15 residues. The germline V gene encodes CDR1 SGHRS and CDR2 YFSETQ. CDR3 in DNA: TGCGCCAGCAGCTTGGTTCAGACCATGAACACTGAAGCTTTCTTT. Its translation is CASSLVQTMNTEAFF.

The chain recombines TRBV5-1 with TRBJ1-6; D is unclear. This CDR3 contains 15 residues. V dropped 0 bases and J dropped 10 bases, with 14 bases sitting between them. Germline loops: CDR1 SGHRS, CDR2 YFSETQ. CDR3 region: CASSLGQSLGSPLHF. The CDR3 nucleotides are TGCGCCAGCAGCTTGGGTCAGTCCCTAGGATCACCCCTCCACTTT.

V is TRBV5-4 and J is TRBJ1-1; D ambiguous. The CDR3 covers 14 residues. From germline, CDR1 is SGHNT and CDR2 YYREEE (reference sequence). Trimming removed 0 bases from V and 1 base from J, with 7 bases in between. CDR3 DNA sequence: TGTGCCAGCAGCTTGGATTTAGGGAACACTGAAGCTTTCTTT. Translation: CASSLDLGNTEAFF.

The chain combines TRBV5-1 with TRBJ2-1, with 9 nucleotides matching TRBD1. This CDR3 contains 14 residues. Germline assignment: CDR1 SGHRS and CDR2 YFSETQ. The V gene end was trimmed by 4 bases and the J gene end by 5 bases; junction bases not matched to a gene: 4. CDR3 sequence: CASSSGQGNNEQFF. In DNA form, the CDR3 reads TGCGCCAGCAGCAGCGGACAGGGGAACAATGAGCAGTTCTTC.

This clone was detected once. V usage is TRBV23-1 and J usage is TRBJ2-7; D is possibly TRBD2 (5 bases). TRBV23-1 is filed as an ORF, its function uncertain. V was shortened by 10 bases and J by 0 bases, with 16 bases between the two germline ends. This CDR3 spans 14 amino acids. This CDR3 reads CATPDCESSYEQYF. For the CDR3, the DNA is TGCGCCACCCCGGACTGTGAGAGCTCCTACGAGCAGTACTTC.

The rearrangement uses TRBV6-5 and TRBJ2-7; 11 positions agree with TRBD1. V trimming: 2 bases; J trimming: 3 bases; junction bases outside the gene matches: 3. The CDR3 sequence is 15 residues long. Germline lookup yields CDR1 MNHEY and CDR2 SVGAGI. This chain's CDR3 is CASSYQGTGGYEQYF. For the CDR3, the DNA is TGTGCCAGCAGTTACCAGGGGACAGGGGGCTACGAGCAGTACTTC.

The V and J genes are TRBV19 and TRBJ2-5, with D perhaps matching TRBD1 (7 bases). CDR1 and CDR2 (germline): LNHDA, SQIVND (reference sequence). V lost 9 bases, J lost 0 bases, and 17 bases lay in between. CDR3 length equals 15 residues. The CDR3: CASGGTGQHQETQYF. CDR3 coding DNA: TGTGCCAGCGGGGGCACGGGACAGCACCAAGAGACCCAGTACTTC.

The chain carries TRBV6-1 and TRBJ1-3; no clear D. Per the germline V gene, CDR1 is MNHNS and CDR2 is SASEGT. The CDR3 is made up of 18 amino acids. The V end was cut by 3 bases, the J end by 2 bases, with 20 bases between. The CDR3 sequence: CASSERVPTRKAGNTIYF. The CDR3, as DNA: TGTGCCAGCAGTGAGAGGGTCCCGACCCGGAAGGCTGGAAACACCATATATTTT.

V is TRBV11-3 and J is TRBJ2-1; 11 bases line up with TRBD2. V lost 7 bases, J lost 4 bases, and 3 bases stayed unmatched. From germline, CDR1 is SGHNT and CDR2 YENEEA. CDR3 length: 14 residues. CDR3 DNA sequence: TGTGCCAGCACAATAGCGGGAGGGTACAATGAGCAGTTCTTC. Translated: CASTIAGGYNEQFF.

The CDR3 here is CASSRGRTYPNTEAFF. CDR3 coding DNA: TGTGCCAGCAGCCGTGGGCGAACCTACCCGAACACTGAAGCTTTCTTT. The V gene is TRBV5-6, the J gene TRBJ1-1; D is unclear. The CDR3 has 16 residues. The germline V gene encodes CDR1 SGHDT and CDR2 YYEEEE. Trimming removed 4 bases from V and 1 base from J, with 17 bases in between. Full variable domain (rest looked up from reference TRBV5-6 and TRBJ1-1): DAGVTQSPTHLIKTRGQQVTLRCSPKSGHDTVSWYQQALGQGPQFIFQYYEEEERQRGNFPDRFSGHQFPNYSSELNVNALLLGDSALYLCASSRGRTYPNTEAFFGQGTRLTVV.

The chain carries TRBV27 and TRBJ1-6, with a weak D call TRBD1 (5 bases). The germline V gene has CDR1 MNHEY and CDR2 SMNVEV (reference sequence). This CDR3 has 12 residues. Trimming removed 4 bases from V and 11 bases from J, with 9 bases in between. The CDR3 spells CASSYPGAPLHF. Written as DNA, the CDR3 is TGTGCCAGCAGTTATCCGGGGGCACCCCTCCACTTT.

V gene TRBV12-3 or TRBV12-4 combines with J gene TRBJ2-3; unclear D gene. The CDR3 has 12 residues. The V end was cut by 3 bases, the J end by 3 bases, with 4 bases between. For the CDR3, the DNA is TGTGCCAGCAGTTTGAGGACAGATACGCAGTATTTT. Translated, it gives CASSLRTDTQYF.

The J gene is TRBJ1-1, the V gene TRBV7-6; D may be TRBD1 (5 bases). The V end lost 4 bases, the J end lost 2 bases, and 14 bases lay between the germline ends. Per the germline V gene, CDR1 is SGHVS and CDR2 is FNYEAQ. This CDR3 is 15 amino acids long. This CDR3 is CASSSQDSQNTEAFF. The DNA of the CDR3 is TGTGCCAGCAGCTCCCAAGACAGTCAAAACACTGAAGCTTTCTTT.

V is TRBV7-8 and J is TRBJ1-6; D ambiguous. V dropped 0 bases and J dropped 6 bases, with 12 bases sitting between them. Germline assignment: CDR1 SGHVS and CDR2 FQNEAQ. This CDR3 is built from 16 residues. The CDR3 spells CASSLAAGTLNSPLHF. The CDR3, as DNA: TGTGCCAGCAGCTTAGCGGCGGGAACCCTTAATTCACCCCTCCACTTT. The whole variable domain, filled in from reference TRBV7-8 and TRBJ1-6, reads GAGVSQSPRYKVAKRGQDVALRCDPISGHVSLFWYQQALGQGPEFLTYFQNEAQLDKSGLPSDRFFAERPEGSVSTLKIQRTQQEDSAVYLCASSLAAGTLNSPLHFGNGTRLTVT.